Below, 25 T cell receptor beta chains from the same sample are listed, as sequenced in a study of shared clonotypes between healthy human individuals. Repertoires were generated with immunoSEQ multiplex PCR, while TCRdb's copy carries only in-frame clones and drops some. This repertoire shows under 550,000 clones, roughly 95% found once; its top ten account for about 0.064%. The sequencing sample was made of naive CD4+ T cells sorted from blood. The subset here: CD45RA+ positively selected. These TCRs come from a woman in her twenties or thirties in good health.

The genes are TRBV7-9 and TRBJ2-1; 9 positions match TRBD1. CDR1 is SEHNR and CDR2 is FQNEAQ in the germline V gene (reference sequence). The CDR3 sequence is 14 residues long. Trimming cost V 6 bases and J 8 bases; bases outside gene matches: 8. The CDR3 nucleotides read TGTGCCAGCAGTTCCGGGACAGGGTGGGATGAGCAGTTCTTC. It translates to CASSSGTGWDEQFF.

The J gene is TRBJ2-6, the V gene TRBV7-8; 7 bases align to TRBD1. CDR1 and CDR2 (germline): SGHVS, FQNEAQ. This CDR3 is 17 amino acids long. V was pared by 4 bases and J by 1 base, with 7 bases of the junction left unmatched. For the CDR3, the DNA is TGTGCCAGCAGCTATGACAGGGACCTTTCTGGGGCCAACGTCCTGACTTTC. As protein: CASSYDRDLSGANVLTF.

The chain uses TRBV15 and TRBJ2-7; D gene ambiguous. The CDR3 totals 13 residues. V lost 8 bases and J lost 0, with 11 bases in between. Germline values: CDR1 LNHNV, CDR2 YYDKDF (reference sequence). CDR3 amino acids: CATGQSLSYEQYF. CDR3 sequence (DNA): TGTGCCACCGGGCAGAGTCTCTCCTACGAGCAGTACTTC.

The chain uses TRBV15 and TRBJ2-7, with D unclear. The CDR3 runs to 14 residues. V was cut by 6 bases and J by 2 bases, with 14 bases left in between. Per the germline V gene, CDR1 is LNHNV and CDR2 is YYDKDF (reference sequence). The CDR3 reads CATSDQATTYEQYF. The CDR3 DNA reads as TGTGCCACCAGTGACCAGGCCACCACCTACGAGCAGTACTTC.

This chain joins TRBV5-1 and TRBJ1-2; a weak D match, TRBD1 (6 bases). Germline V gene lookup returns CDR1 SGHRS and CDR2 YFSETQ. The CDR3 is made up of 14 amino acids. The germline V and J ends were trimmed by 4 bases and 1 base, with 11 bases remaining between them. Here the CDR3 reads CASSLGHLNYGYTF. The CDR3 DNA follows: TGCGCCAGCAGCCTGGGACACCTTAACTATGGCTACACCTTC.

The chain links TRBV7-7 to TRBJ2-1; 7 bases map to TRBD2. The germline CDR1 and CDR2 sequences are SSHAT and FNYEAQ (reference sequence). This CDR3 has 13 amino acids. The V segment lost 3 bases and the J segment 7 bases; nucleotides outside the gene matches: 3. Here the CDR3 DNA reads TGTGCCAGCAGCTTGGGACTATTAAATGAGCAGTTCTTC. Amino acid sequence: CASSLGLLNEQFF.

The V gene is TRBV9, the J gene TRBJ2-3; 8 bases agree with TRBD2. CDR1 SGDLS and CDR2 YYNGEE come from the germline V gene. The CDR3 covers 17 residues. The V and J ends lost 3 bases and 6 bases, in that order; junction bases with no gene match: 15. CDR3 protein: CASSATPGTRRRDTQYF. The CDR3, as DNA: TGTGCCAGCAGCGCAACTCCCGGGACTAGGCGACGGGATACGCAGTATTTT.

The CDR3, as DNA: TGTGCCAGCTCACCCCGCTCTATAGGGGTCGGCTCCTACGAGCAGTACTTC. It encodes CASSPRSIGVGSYEQYF. The chain joins TRBV18 to TRBJ2-7, with a weak D call TRBD1 (5 bases). Looked up from germline, CDR1 is KGHSH and CDR2 is LQKENI. The V and J ends lost 3 bases and 0 bases respectively, with 18 bases between them. The CDR3 is 17 amino acids.

The chain employs TRBV2 and TRBJ2-7, with 7 bases identical to TRBD1. Germline V lookup: CDR1 SNHLY, CDR2 FYNNEI. J lost 0 bases, V lost 5 bases, and 1 base had no gene match. The CDR3 extends over 13 amino acids. The CDR3 protein is CASSRDSSYEQYF. CDR3 nucleotides: TGTGCCAGCAGTCGGGACAGCTCCTACGAGCAGTACTTC.

V and J are TRBV19 and TRBJ2-7; D remains ambiguous. Between the trimmed V and J ends, which lost 9 bases and 1 base, there was a span of 16 bases. Germline assignment: CDR1 LNHDA and CDR2 SQIVND (reference sequence). The CDR3 covers 14 residues. CDR3 coding DNA: TGTGCCAGCACCCGGTCCGACGGTTCCTACGAGCAGTACTTC. Its translation: CASTRSDGSYEQYF.

The V and J genes are TRBV7-6 and TRBJ2-3, with TRBD2 matching 12 bases. There are 20 residues in the CDR3. V dropped 5 bases and J dropped 0; count of bases not matched to a gene: 15. The germline gives CDR1 SGHVS, CDR2 FNYEAQ. Written as DNA, the CDR3 is TGTGCCAGCAGCCCACGGCAGCCCGGGACTAGCGGGCTGAGCACAGATACGCAGTATTTT. Protein: CASSPRQPGTSGLSTDTQYF.

The chain carries TRBV6-6 and TRBJ2-1; D not certain. The CDR3 has 15 amino acids. CDR1 MNHNY and CDR2 SVGAGI come from the germline V gene (reference sequence). V lost 5 bases, J lost 5 bases, and 16 bases lay in between. The CDR3 reads CASSMGLSSNNEQFF. CDR3 sequence (DNA): TGTGCCAGCAGTATGGGGTTAAGCAGTAACAATGAGCAGTTCTTC.

The rearrangement uses TRBV7-9 and TRBJ2-2; weak D call: TRBD1 (5 bases). The germline V gene has CDR1 SEHNR and CDR2 FQNEAQ (reference sequence). The V end lost 4 bases, the J end lost 7 bases, and 13 bases lay between the germline ends. The CDR3 has 14 residues. CDR3 protein: CASSSTVINGELFF. The CDR3 DNA is TGTGCCAGCAGCTCGACAGTTATCAACGGGGAGCTGTTTTTT.

The chain couples TRBV18 to TRBJ2-7; D not resolved. This CDR3 region has 15 residues. The germline V gene encodes CDR1 KGHSH and CDR2 LQKENI. Trimming stripped 2 bases from V and 2 bases from J, with 13 bases between. CDR3 bases: TGTGCCAGCTCACCAGAAACTATATCTGCCTACGAGCAGTACTTC. It codes for CASSPETISAYEQYF.

The rearrangement uses TRBV14 and TRBJ2-4; D not resolved. There are 14 residues in the CDR3. Trimming shortened V by 0 bases and J by 0 bases, and 3 bases separated the two germline ends. Germline CDR1 SGHDN, CDR2 FVKESK. As DNA, the CDR3 is TGTGCCAGCAGCCAAGATTTAGCCAAAAACATTCAGTACTTC. It is translated as CASSQDLAKNIQYF.

This chain connects TRBV7-9 to TRBJ2-7; 11 bases match TRBD1. There are 16 residues in the CDR3. CDR1 is SEHNR, CDR2 FQNEAQ, per germline (reference sequence). The V gene end was trimmed by 5 bases and the J gene end by 3 bases; junction bases not matched to a gene: 9. The CDR3: CASSPSDRGLLYEQYF. CDR3 DNA: TGTGCCAGCAGCCCCTCGGACAGGGGGCTTCTCTACGAGCAGTACTTC.

CDR3 residues: CASRSTSSSNEQFF. CDR3 sequence (DNA): TGTGCCAGCAGATCGACATCATCGAGCAATGAGCAGTTCTTC. V gene TRBV2 combines with J gene TRBJ2-1, with D unresolved. The germline CDR1 and CDR2 sequences are SNHLY and FYNNEI. Trimming removed 6 bases from V and 6 bases from J, with 15 bases in between. The CDR3 sequence is 14 residues long.

This clone was found once. The chain is built from TRBV30 and TRBJ2-7, with 9 bases matching TRBD1. J was trimmed by 5 bases and V by 4 bases; bases with no gene match: 3. CDR3 length equals 12 residues. Germline loops: CDR1 GTSNPN, CDR2 SVGIG (reference sequence). CDR3 protein: CAWMGTGNEQYF. The CDR3 coding sequence is TGTGCCTGGATGGGGACAGGGAACGAGCAGTACTTC.

This chain uses TRBV11-2 with TRBJ2-7; 14 nucleotides line up with TRBD2. The CDR3 consists of 17 residues. CDR1 is SGHAT and CDR2 is FQNNGV in the germline V gene. J gave up 7 bases and V 4 bases, and 12 bases lay outside the gene matches. DNA for the CDR3: TGTGCCAGCAGCTCCACAGTGGGGGGACTAGCGGGAGTTGAGCAGTACTTC. Translation: CASSSTVGGLAGVEQYF.

The CDR3 loop is CASSARGGSSPYEQYF. CDR3 DNA sequence: TGTGCCAGCAGCGCCCGTGGGGGTTCAAGTCCCTACGAGCAGTACTTC. The chain combines TRBV5-4 with TRBJ2-7; TRBD1 or TRBD2 may be the D gene (5 bases each). Germline-derived CDR1 and CDR2 are SGHNT and YYREEE (reference sequence). There are 16 residues in the CDR3. Between the trimmed V and J ends, which lost 4 bases and 2 bases, there was a span of 19 bases.

The V and J genes are TRBV7-9 and TRBJ2-5; D is perhaps TRBD1 (6 bases). Trimming took off 4 bases at V and 7 bases at J, with 7 bases between the two ends. The germline V gene has CDR1 SEHNR and CDR2 FQNEAQ (reference sequence). CDR3 size: 11 residues. Here the CDR3 reads CASSSDRTQYF. CDR3 sequence (DNA): TGTGCCAGCAGCTCGGACAGGACCCAGTACTTC.

The rearrangement uses TRBV4-1 and TRBJ2-5; tentative D call: TRBD2 (6 bases). V was clipped by 5 bases and J by 5 bases, with 18 bases between them. CDR1 and CDR2 from the germline V gene are MGHRA and YSYEKL. This CDR3 is 15 amino acids long. The CDR3 region has the DNA TGCGCCAGCAGCTACACCGGGACTGTGGGGGAGACCCAGTACTTC. Translated: CASSYTGTVGETQYF.

V and J are TRBV18 and TRBJ1-2; a possible D gene is TRBD1 (6 bases). Germline V gene data show CDR1 as KGHSH and CDR2 as LQKENI. Between the trimmed V and J ends, which lost 4 bases and 5 bases, there was a span of 14 bases. CDR3 length equals 14 residues. CDR3 sequence (DNA): TGTGCCAGCTCACAAGACTTGGGGGCGTATGGCTACACCTTC. Its translation: CASSQDLGAYGYTF.

CDR3 nucleotides: TGTGCCAGTAGTATAGATACAGGGATAAGCTACACCTTC. Translating it yields CASSIDTGISYTF. The gene calls are TRBV19 and TRBJ1-2; D is possibly TRBD1 (6 bases). CDR1 is LNHDA and CDR2 is SQIVND in the germline V gene (reference sequence). V lost 0 bases to trimming and J lost 9 bases, with 11 bases between them. The CDR3 sequence is 13 residues long.

The chain carries TRBV7-9 and TRBJ2-7; no reliable D call. The V and J ends lost 5 bases and 0 bases respectively, with 8 bases between them. Germline V CDR1 and CDR2: SEHNR, FQNEAQ (reference sequence). The CDR3 totals 13 residues. This CDR3 is CASSPDGSYEQYF. CDR3 coding DNA: TGTGCCAGCAGCCCGGACGGCTCCTACGAGCAGTACTTC. The full variable domain, completed using reference TRBV7-9 and TRBJ2-7, is DTGVSQNPRHKITKRGQNVTFRCDPISEHNRLYWYRQTLGQGPEFLTYFQNEAQLEKSRLLSDRFSAERPKGSFSTLEIQRTEQGDSAMYLCASSPDGSYEQYFGPGTRLTVT.